Listed here are 14 T cell receptor delta chains from one sample, sequenced in a study of γδ T cells in repeated Plasmodium falciparum infection. TCRdb redid the clone calls on the multiplex PCR reads with CATT. The table lists tens of thousands of delta-chain clones, about 1.5% of them singletons. Gammadelta T cells were flow-sorted from PBMC into Vgamma9/Vdelta2+ and Vdelta2-negative populations for bulk analysis. The sequenced material came from gamma-delta T cells from blood. All receptors derive from a pool of human donors (malaria-infected and uninfected, not separated).

A word on this clone: The protein held in TCRdb is that of a much larger clone and does not match this DNA's translation at residue 8, likely because of a read error; the protein shown is translated from the DNA. The chain couples TRDV3 to TRDJ1, with TRDD3 identical over 8 bases. There are 17 residues in the CDR3. Germline CDR1 TVYSNPD, CDR2 GDNSRS (reference sequence). With V trimmed by 4 bases and J by 0 bases, 16 bases remained unmatched. The CDR3 protein is CACNHWGVPLYTDKLIF. In nucleotides, the CDR3 is TGTGCCTGTAACCACTGGGGGGTCCCTTTGTACACCGATAAACTCATCTTT.

This clone was observed a few times. The protein TCRdb lists belongs to a much larger clone and differs from this DNA's translation at residue 5, which points to a read error; the protein shown is made from the DNA. CDR3 nucleotides: TGTGCTCTTGGGAAACTCCACCCTTTAAGGTTCCTACCTTACTGGGGGTCCCCTTCCTTTCACATCGGGAAACTCATCTTT. It yields the protein CALGKLHPLRFLPYWGSPSFHIGKLIF. The V gene is TRDV1, the J gene TRDJ1; possibly TRDD3 for D (8 bases). TCRdb lists no J gene, so it was determined here by aligning the DNA to germline. CDR1 and CDR2 from the germline V gene are TSWWSYY and QGS. The CDR3 totals 27 residues.

In regard to this clone: A read error is possible here, since a much larger clone lies one base away. With the J gene uncalled, the V gene is TRDV1; the tabulated D call, TRDD3, remains unverified against the DNA. The CDR3 has 16 amino acids. CDR1 and CDR2 from the germline V gene are TSWWSYY and QGS. The CDR3 DNA reads as TGTGCTCTTGGAGCCCCGTACTGGGGGATGGGCGATAAGCTCATCTTT. This codes for CALGAPYWGMGDKLIF.

Comments on this clone: Mismatch with germline at one junction end may stem from a read error. This sequence joins TRDV1 and TRDJ1; TRDD3 matches 8 bases. The J gene, missing from TCRdb, was assigned here through DNA to germline matching. CDR1 TSWWSYY and CDR2 QGS come from the germline V gene. The CDR3 consists of 15 residues. The CDR3 protein is CSGRATLGDNDKLIF. CDR3 in DNA: TGCTCTGGTAGGGCTACTCTGGGGGACAACGATAAACTCATCTTT.

There are many counts of this clone. A read error likely explains why the TCRdb protein, taken from a much larger clone, differs from this DNA's translation at residue 17; the protein shown is translated from the DNA. The chain couples TRDV1 to TRDJ1; 9 bases match TRDD3. The germline V gene has CDR1 TSWWSYY and CDR2 QGS. This CDR3 has 21 residues. CDR3 DNA sequence: TGTGCTCTTGGGGAACGGCCCTTTTTCCCACTTTTACTGGGGGACACCGGTAAACTCATCTTT. Residues: CALGERPFFPLLLGDTGKLIF.

A remark on this clone: This likely reflects a read error, since a far larger clone is one base away. The same CDR3 arises from other DNA sequences in this sample as well. The genes are TRDV1 and TRDJ1, with 7 bases matching TRDD3. The trim removed 3 bases at V and 2 bases at J, leaving 18 bases unmatched. This CDR3 spans 19 amino acids. Germline V gene lookup returns CDR1 TSWWSYY and CDR2 QGS. CDR3 DNA: TGTGCTCTTGGGGAGCCTAGTAGTCTGGGGGTCCACCATACCGATAAACTCATCTTT. Protein sequence: CALGEPSSLGVHHTDKLIF.

For this clone: Only one base separates this from a far larger clonotype, so it likely reflects a read error. This sample also contains other DNA sequences that code for the same CDR3. The chain combines TRDV3 with TRDJ1, with D tentatively TRDD1 or TRDD3 (5 bases each). The J gene comes from matching the DNA to germline here; TCRdb lacks it. From germline, CDR1 is TVYSNPD and CDR2 GDNSRS (reference sequence). CDR3 length: 20 residues. V lost 4 bases to trimming and J lost 0 bases, with 33 bases between them. Here the CDR3 reads CASFGPDSTGGRFYTDKLIF. The CDR3 DNA reads as TGTGCCTCCTTTGGTCCCGATAGTACTGGAGGGAGATTCTACACCGATAAACTCATCTTT.

This clone was counted ten times or more. Distinct nucleotide sequences in the sample also encode this CDR3. The chain has TRDV1 and TRDJ1, with 7 bases matching TRDD3. CDR3 length: 17 residues. Germline CDR1 TSWWSYY, CDR2 QGS. Germline trimming cut 4 bases from V and 0 bases from J; bases unmatched to any gene: 11. For the CDR3, the DNA is TGTGCTCTTGGGGCTCTCCCCTGGGGGTCGTACACCGATAAACTCATCTTT. Its protein product is CALGALPWGSYTDKLIF.

This clone was seen only a few times. TCRdb shows a much larger clone's protein in place of this DNA's translation, and the two differ at residue 8, likely through a read error; the protein shown is translated from the DNA. V and J are TRDV1 and TRDJ1, with 10 bases identical to TRDD3. The CDR3 has 20 amino acids. Germline V CDR1 and CDR2: TSWWSYY, QGS. The CDR3 nucleotides read TGTGCTCTTGGGGAACTCTCACCTACTGGGGGATCCCTGTACACCGATAAACTCATATTT. Translating it yields CALGELSPTGGSLYTDKLIF.

At least ten counts were recorded for this clone. A far larger clone is only one base removed, so a read error is likely. Other DNA variants within this sample encode the same CDR3. DNA for the CDR3: TGTGCTCTTGGGGAGCTGCTTCCTATAGATACGTGGGAGGCCTCTAAACTCATCTTT. Encoded protein: CALGELLPIDTWEASKLIF. The V and J genes are TRDV1 and TRDJ1; TRDD2 might be the D (7 bases). From germline, CDR1 is TSWWSYY and CDR2 QGS. This CDR3 has 19 amino acids. V was pared by 3 bases and J by 7 bases, with 30 bases between.

This clone occurred a few times. This DNA's translation differs at residue 12 from TCRdb's protein, which comes from a much larger clone; a read error is likely, and the protein shown is translated from the DNA. The CDR3 DNA follows: TGTGCTCTTGGGGAACGGAATCAGGGAGATACTTTCCTTGACACCGATAAACTCATCTTT. Translating gives CALGERNQGDTFLDTDKLIF. The rearrangement joins TRDV1 to TRDJ1, with D perhaps given as TRDD2 or TRDD3 (5 bases each). Matching the DNA to germline supplied the J gene, which TCRdb does not give. V was trimmed by 1 base and J by 0 bases, leaving 24 bases between them. The CDR3 is made up of 20 amino acids. From germline, CDR1 is TSWWSYY and CDR2 QGS.

To note about this clone: The likely explanation is a read error, given a far larger clone one base away. Other DNA variants within this sample encode the same CDR3. This chain joins TRDV2 and TRDJ1; 11 nucleotides agree with TRDD3. Germline-derived CDR1 and CDR2 are GEAIGNYY and EKD. V shed 2 bases and J 1 base; nucleotides not matched to a gene: 11. The CDR3 runs to 18 residues. CDR3 residues: CACDKSRWGIRVTDKLIF. In nucleotides, the CDR3 is TGTGCCTGTGACAAATCGAGGTGGGGGATACGCGTCACCGATAAACTCATCTTT.

About this clone itself: The protein given by TCRdb reflects a much larger clone and differs at residue 9 from this DNA's translation, likely from a read error; the protein shown is the DNA's translation. This chain connects TRDV2 to TRDJ1, with D tentatively TRDD3 (5 bases). As TCRdb names no J gene, one was assigned here on the basis of a DNA match to germline. V was clipped by 7 bases and J by 0 bases, with 32 bases between them. The V gene's germline CDR1 is GEAIGNYY and CDR2 EKD. The CDR3 extends over 20 amino acids. The CDR3 DNA follows: TGTGCCTGCAAGCTCTACACTCCTCCCCGGGGACTTATTTACACCGATAAACTCATCTTT. Protein sequence: CACKLYTPPRGLIYTDKLIF.

This clone was counted between two and nine times. This DNA's translation differs at residue 5 from TCRdb's protein, which comes from a much larger clone; a read error is likely, and the protein shown is translated from the DNA. This chain joins TRDV3 and TRDJ1; TRDD3 matches at 7 bases. The J gene, missing from TCRdb, was assigned here through DNA to germline matching. Germline CDR1 reads TVYSNPD; CDR2 reads GDNSRS (reference sequence). The CDR3 is 19 amino acids. The CDR3 region is CAQRRPPYWGPRYTDKLIF. CDR3 nucleotides: TGTGCTCAGCGACGTCCGCCCTACTGGGGACCGAGATACACCGATAAACTCATCTTT.